This T cell receptor (beta chain) stems from a study of long-term antiretroviral therapy in people with HIV. Comment on this clone: The target antigen is unknown.

The CDR3 is 16 amino acids. The V gene's germline CDR1 is SEHNR and CDR2 FQNEAQ (reference sequence). The junction had 14 bases not matched to a gene; V was cut back by 5 bases and J by 7 bases. immunoSEQ v3.0 was run at survey level. Data came from immunoSEQ multiplex PCR; TCRdb stores just in-frame clones and leaves some out. The top ten clones hold around 5% of a sample with some 23,000 clones, over 75% of them seen once. Study-wide findings and caveats: Unavailable data included ART adherence, viral resistance and therapy changes (switches in treatment). Regardless of time point, clones expanded before ART dominated the repertoire. HIV repertoires spanned narrower CDR3 length ranges than controls.

The J gene is TRBJ2-7, the V gene TRBV7-9, with TRBD2 matching over 10 bases. The specimen comprised unsorted PBMCs, sampled 0.3 years after starting antiretroviral therapy. This receptor was taken from a man aged 50 to 60 with HIV. Written as DNA, the CDR3 is TGTGCCAGCAGCCGACCTTTAAGCGGGAGGGCACGGGAGCAGTACTTC. Amino acids: CASSRPLSGRAREQYF.